The 30 T cell receptor beta chains presented below share a single source sample, sequenced in a study of cytomegalovirus exposure and HLA in healthy donors. PCR involved 60 Vbeta and 13 Jbeta primers. Clones were sequenced by immunoSEQ multiplex PCR, and TCRdb holds only the in-frame ones, with some missing. The table lists around 76,000 clones, approximately 67% of them singletons. The specimen sequenced was PBMCs. Source of these receptors: a man aged 35-49 years in good health and CMV-seropositive.

V and J are TRBV7-6 and TRBJ2-2; possibly TRBD2 for D (7 bases). The CDR3 runs 15 residues. V was cut by 5 bases and J by 6 bases, with 16 bases left in between. Germline V CDR1 and CDR2: SGHVS, FNYEAQ. CDR3 DNA: TGTGCCAGCAGCCCAATGGAGGGGGGGGCCGGGGAGCTGTTTTTT. It yields the protein CASSPMEGGAGELFF. The whole variable domain, filled in from reference TRBV7-6 and TRBJ2-2, reads GAGVSQSPRYKVTKRGQDVALRCDPISGHVSLYWYRQALGQGPEFLTYFNYEAQQDKSGLPNDRFSAERPEGSISTLTIQRTEQRDSAMYRCASSPMEGGAGELFFGEGSRLTVL.

CDR3 sequence (DNA): TGTGCCAGCAGTGTACAGGGAGTCGACTATGGCTACACCTTC. Its protein is CASSVQGVDYGYTF. The chain employs TRBV28 and TRBJ1-2; D is possibly TRBD1 (6 bases). This CDR3 is built from 14 residues. V lost 5 bases and J lost 3, with 13 bases in between. CDR1 and CDR2 from the germline V gene are MDHEN and SYDVKM.

There are a few counts of this clone. Here the CDR3 reads CASSLSGGNSYGYTF. The CDR3 nucleotides are TGTGCCAGCAGTTTATCAGGAGGGAACTCCTATGGCTACACCTTC. The J gene is TRBJ1-2, the V gene TRBV28; D ambiguous. V lost 1 base and J 4 bases, leaving 13 bases between the germline ends. Germline lookup yields CDR1 MDHEN and CDR2 SYDVKM. The CDR3 consists of 15 residues.

This clone appeared a few times. The J gene is TRBJ1-2, the V gene TRBV6-1; D is ambiguous. The CDR3 spans 10 residues. Trimming took 2 bases from V and 11 from J, leaving 6 bases between them. CDR1 MNHNS and CDR2 SASEGT come from the germline V gene. The CDR3 loop is CASSEKTYTF. CDR3 sequence (DNA): TGTGCCAGCAGTGAAAAAACTTACACCTTC.

This sequence joins TRBV5-1 and TRBJ2-2; 8 nucleotides agree with TRBD1. Germline CDR1 is SGHRS and CDR2 is YFSETQ. This CDR3 contains 15 residues. The V and J ends lost 0 bases and 6 bases, in that order; junction bases with no gene match: 4. CDR3 amino acids: CASSLAAGGPGELFF. CDR3 bases: TGCGCCAGCAGCTTGGCGGCAGGGGGCCCCGGGGAGCTGTTTTTT.

This sequence joins TRBV4-1 and TRBJ2-6; TRBD1 matches at 9 bases. Germline lookup yields CDR1 MGHRA and CDR2 YSYEKL. With 4 bases clipped from V and 2 bases from J, the junction kept 12 bases outside the gene matches. The CDR3 spans 19 residues. The CDR3, as DNA: TGCGCCAGCAGCCGGGACGAACAGGGGGCGCTGGCTGGGGCCAACGTCCTGACTTTC. Amino acids: CASSRDEQGALAGANVLTF.

Only a few counts were recorded for this clone. The V and J genes are TRBV10-3 and TRBJ1-1; a weak D match, TRBD1 (5 bases). CDR3 size: 14 residues. Per germline, CDR1 ENHRY and CDR2 SYGVKD. Deletions cut 0 bases from V and 6 bases from J, with 11 bases between. Here the CDR3 DNA reads TGTGCCATCAGTGAGTCGTCAGGGTTCTCTGAAGCTTTCTTT. Translating it yields CAISESSGFSEAFF.

The gene calls are TRBV5-1 and TRBJ1-2, with 9 bases matching TRBD1. The junction had 13 bases not matched to a gene; V was cut back by 5 bases and J by 8 bases. The germline V gene encodes CDR1 SGHRS and CDR2 YFSETQ. The CDR3 contains 15 residues. CDR3 region: CASSRETGGSRGYTF. CDR3 sequence (DNA): TGCGCCAGCAGTCGAGAGACAGGGGGGTCTCGGGGCTACACCTTC. Based on the CDR3 plus reference TRBV5-1 and TRBJ1-2, the full variable domain is KAGVTQTPRYLIKTRGQQVTLSCSPISGHRSVSWYQQTPGQGLQFLFEYFSETQRNKGNFPGRFSGRQFSNSRSEMNVSTLELGDSALYLCASSRETGGSRGYTFGSGTRLTVV.

The V and J genes are TRBV29-1 and TRBJ2-3, with 12 bases that match TRBD2. Germline V gene lookup returns CDR1 SQVTM and CDR2 ANQGSEA. This CDR3 is built from 14 residues. V shed 3 bases, J shed 6 bases, and the junction held 4 bases outside the gene matches. CDR3 coding DNA: TGCAGCGTTGATCCTAGCGGGAGGGGTGATACGCAGTATTTT. Its protein is CSVDPSGRGDTQYF.

The chain combines TRBV5-1 with TRBJ1-6, with D maybe TRBD1 (5 bases). This CDR3 region has 17 residues. Germline V CDR1 and CDR2: SGHRS, YFSETQ. V lost 1 base to trimming and J lost 6 bases, with 17 bases between them. The CDR3: CASSLSWGGGGNSPLHF. The CDR3 DNA reads as TGCGCCAGCAGCTTGTCATGGGGGGGTGGGGGTAATTCACCCCTCCACTTT.

The CDR3 sequence: CASSFGQGWSYEQYF. The DNA of the CDR3 is TGTGCCAGCAGCTTTGGGCAGGGGTGGTCCTACGAGCAGTACTTC. This chain joins TRBV5-8 and TRBJ2-7, with D possibly matching TRBD1 (6 bases). The germline gives CDR1 SGHTS, CDR2 YDEGEE. V lost 2 bases and J lost 1, with 13 bases in between. This CDR3 has 15 amino acids.

The chain joins TRBV4-1 to TRBJ2-2, with 7 positions matching TRBD2. V trimming: 4 bases; J trimming: 7 bases; junction bases outside the gene matches: 9. The germline CDR1 and CDR2 sequences are MGHRA and YSYEKL. There are 15 residues in the CDR3. The CDR3, as DNA: TGCGCCAGCAGCCGGCTGAGTAGGGAGGGCGGGGAGCTGTTTTTT. Residues: CASSRLSREGGELFF.

The gene calls are TRBV18 and TRBJ2-5; 7 nucleotides line up with TRBD1. Germline V CDR1 and CDR2: KGHSH, LQKENI. The CDR3 totals 17 residues. The V segment lost 4 bases and the J segment 3 bases; nucleotides outside the gene matches: 14. CDR3 coding DNA: TGTGCCAGCTCACAAACACCCCGACAGGGTTGGAAAGAGACCCAGTACTTC. It is translated as CASSQTPRQGWKETQYF. Together with reference TRBV18 and TRBJ2-5, the CDR3 gives the full variable domain: NAGVMQNPRHLVRRRGQEARLRCSPMKGHSHVYWYRQLPEEGLKFMVYLQKENIIDESGMPKERFSAEFPKEGPSILRIQQVVRGDSAAYFCASSQTPRQGWKETQYFGPGTRLLVL.

This clone was detected a few times. The rearrangement joins TRBV6-5 to TRBJ1-1; 8 bases are a match to TRBD1. Germline loops: CDR1 MNHEY, CDR2 SVGAGI. J was trimmed by 2 bases and V by 6 bases; bases with no gene match: 5. The CDR3 is made up of 14 amino acids. The CDR3 nucleotides read TGTGCCAGCAGCAGGACAGGGCCTAACACTGAAGCTTTCTTT. Translated, it gives CASSRTGPNTEAFF.

J is TRBJ2-3 and V is TRBV19; D is ambiguous. V was pared by 5 bases and J by 2 bases, with 8 bases between. The CDR3 consists of 13 residues. CDR1 and CDR2 from the germline V gene are LNHDA and SQIVND (reference sequence). CDR3 sequence reads: CASSYTVTDTQYF. CDR3 in DNA: TGTGCCAGTAGTTATACAGTCACAGATACGCAGTATTTT.

V is TRBV5-1 and J is TRBJ2-3, with TRBD1 matching over 7 bases. V trimming: 2 bases; J trimming: 2 bases; junction bases outside the gene matches: 8. The CDR3 is 16 amino acids. CDR1 and CDR2 (germline): SGHRS, YFSETQ. The DNA for the CDR3 is TGCGCCAGCAGCTTATCGGGACAGCCGTACACAGATACGCAGTATTTT. Translation: CASSLSGQPYTDTQYF.

V is TRBV2 and J is TRBJ2-4, with a possible D match to TRBD1 (5 bases). Germline CDR1 SNHLY, CDR2 FYNNEI. The V end lost 6 bases, the J end lost 5 bases, and 20 bases lay between the germline ends. CDR3 size: 16 residues. The CDR3 reads CASRRPTSGRENIQYF. CDR3 bases: TGTGCCAGCAGGCGCCCCACCTCAGGGCGCGAAAACATTCAGTACTTC.

As for this clone: A junction boundary mismatches the germline segment, possibly from a read error. The chain carries TRBV7-7 and TRBJ2-2, with TRBD1 identical over 7 bases. CDR3 length: 14 residues. Germline CDR1 is SSHAT and CDR2 is FNYEAQ (reference sequence). CDR3 nucleotides: TGTGCTAGCACCTTGAGTTTGGACAGGGGGGAGCTGTTTTTT. This gives the protein CASTLSLDRGELFF.

The genes are TRBV5-6 and TRBJ2-4; D might be TRBD1 (6 bases). This CDR3 region has 15 residues. The germline gives CDR1 SGHDT, CDR2 YYEEEE. Trimming shortened V by 4 bases and J by 0 bases, and 11 bases separated the two germline ends. The CDR3 bases are TGTGCCAGCAGCGTGGGACACCTAGCCAAAAACATTCAGTACTTC. This encodes CASSVGHLAKNIQYF.

The gene calls are TRBV15 and TRBJ2-3, with D tentatively TRBD1 (5 bases). V shed 1 base and J shed 5 bases, with 16 bases lying between them. Germline-derived CDR1 and CDR2 are LNHNV and YYDKDF (reference sequence). The CDR3 has 16 residues. CDR3 in amino acids: CATSRGDSVRGDTQYF. The DNA of the CDR3 is TGTGCCACCAGCAGAGGCGACAGCGTGCGTGGAGATACGCAGTATTTT.

The chain employs TRBV25-1 and TRBJ1-5, with 7 bases identical to TRBD1. The CDR3 is made up of 17 amino acids. Germline CDR1 reads MGHDK; CDR2 reads SYGVNS. J lost 0 bases, V lost 7 bases, and 12 bases had no gene match. The CDR3 region is CASIPKFRDSSNQPQHF. Here the CDR3 DNA reads TGTGCCAGCATCCCAAAATTCCGGGACAGTAGCAATCAGCCCCAGCATTTT.

The genes are TRBV28 and TRBJ2-2; TRBD2 matches at 8 bases. Germline V gene sequence: CDR1 MDHEN, CDR2 SYDVKM. There are 16 residues in the CDR3. The V and J ends lost 2 bases and 2 bases, in that order; junction bases with no gene match: 4. In DNA, the CDR3 is TGTGCCAGCAGTTTAATAAGCGGGGGAAACACCGGGGAGCTGTTTTTT. Protein: CASSLISGGNTGELFF.

This clone came up a few times. The J gene is TRBJ1-4, the V gene TRBV5-3, with 9 bases aligning to TRBD1. TRBV5-3 is an open reading frame, and its role is uncertain. V gave up 0 bases and J gave up 7 bases; unmatched junction bases: 7. The CDR3 length is 16 residues. The CDR3 region has the DNA TGTGCCAGAAGCTTGGGGACAGGGGCATATGGTGAAAAACTGTTTTTT. It codes for CARSLGTGAYGEKLFF.

The chain links TRBV7-3 to TRBJ1-1; possibly TRBD1 for D (6 bases). The CDR3 consists of 13 residues. Trimming left V 5 bases short and J 1 base short, with 8 bases between. The germline V gene encodes CDR1 SGHTA and CDR2 FQGTGA. CDR3 DNA: TGTGCCAGCAGCCCGGGACAGAACACTGAAGCTTTCTTT. Its translation is CASSPGQNTEAFF.

The chain couples TRBV6-5 to TRBJ2-7; 9 positions match TRBD1. V shed 6 bases, J shed 2 bases, and the junction held 8 bases outside the gene matches. Germline assignment: CDR1 MNHEY and CDR2 SVGAGI. The CDR3 runs 15 residues. Written as DNA, the CDR3 is TGTGCCAGCAGAGTTGGAAGGACAGGGGCCTACGAGCAGTACTTC. It yields the protein CASRVGRTGAYEQYF.

The chain is built from TRBV2 and TRBJ2-3, with TRBD2 matching over 11 bases. After removal of 6 bases from V and 1 base from J, the junction contained 12 bases not matched to a gene. This CDR3 is 18 amino acids long. The germline CDR1 and CDR2 sequences are SNHLY and FYNNEI. This CDR3 is CASRGGASGRRGTDTQYF. CDR3 DNA: TGTGCCAGCAGGGGGGGAGCTAGCGGGAGGCGGGGCACAGATACGCAGTATTTT.

The V gene is TRBV18, the J gene TRBJ1-3; D not certain. The CDR3 covers 15 residues. V was pared by 2 bases and J by 0 bases, with 8 bases between. Germline CDR1 reads KGHSH; CDR2 reads LQKENI. The CDR3, as DNA: TGTGCCAGCTCACCAGCAGCGATCTCTGGAAACACCATATATTTT. Translating gives CASSPAAISGNTIYF.

This clone was seen just once. The genes are TRBV7-8 and TRBJ2-7; 8 nucleotides match TRBD1. CDR3 length: 16 residues. V was clipped by 1 base and J by 0 bases; unmatched bases: 5. Germline V CDR1 and CDR2: SGHVS, FQNEAQ. The CDR3 here is CASSLGQGPSSYEQYF. The CDR3 DNA is TGTGCCAGCAGCTTAGGACAGGGGCCGAGCTCCTACGAGCAGTACTTC.

This chain joins TRBV29-1 and TRBJ1-1, with D possibly matching TRBD1 (5 bases). Germline V lookup: CDR1 SQVTM, CDR2 ANQGSEA. The CDR3 runs to 14 residues. V gave up 5 bases and J gave up 1 base, with 14 bases separating them. In DNA, the CDR3 is TGCAGCGTTTCCACGACAGAAGGGAACACTGAAGCTTTCTTT. Protein sequence: CSVSTTEGNTEAFF.

This clone was counted a few times. The chain recombines TRBV10-3 with TRBJ1-4, with 7 bases identical to TRBD1. CDR1 is ENHRY, CDR2 SYGVKD, per germline. The CDR3 runs to 15 residues. The V and J ends lost 6 bases and 0 bases, in that order; junction bases with no gene match: 4. CDR3 nucleotides: TGTGCCATCAGCGATGGGACAGCAACTAATGAAAAACTGTTTTTT. Translated: CAISDGTATNEKLFF.